Below, one T cell receptor beta chain is given with its context. As yet, its antigen is unknown. The CDR3 length is 13 residues. Per the germline V gene, CDR1 is MGHRA and CDR2 is YSYEKL. The V end lost 7 bases, the J end lost 2 bases, and 10 bases lay between the germline ends. RNA extraction was followed by reverse transcription into cDNA, which acted as the sequencing template. Sequenced by immunoSEQ multiplex PCR; TCRdb stores in-frame clones only, minus some. The data contain some 130,000 clones, about 49% of them singletons. The sample is drawn from a study of CD8+ T cells in alopecia areata. General observations from the study: In patients, TCRs were shared less clearly than in mice, and HLA may possibly be involved. Higher clonality and more expanded CD8+ clones appeared in lesional than normal scalp.

Peripheral blood samples and lesional scalp punch biopsies were obtained from alopecia areata patients. The origin of this receptor is a human donor with alopecia areata. This chain uses TRBV4-1 with TRBJ2-3; maybe TRBD1 (5 bases). The source was CD8+ T cells sorted from blood, collected at week 0. The CDR3 loop is CASTPGFTDTQYF. The CDR3 DNA is TGCGCCAGCACCCCAGGGTTCACAGATACGCAGTATTTT.